There are many counts of the clone carrying this T cell receptor (beta chain). Covering alpha and beta chains, TRAV- and TRBV-specific primers were used for the first-strand cDNA. Amplification, which lasted 20 PCR cycles, used a constant-region primer and V-primer adapter to amplify TCRs. Via MiXCR, TCRdb re-called the reads, giving one row per CDR3 protein. The sample carries 70,000 to 90,000 distinct CDR3 sequences, 15% to 20% recorded once. This sample stems from a study of low-dose radiotherapy and immunotherapy resistance in tumors. Time point meaning: before trial treatment. CDR3 length: 15 amino acids. With 4 bases clipped from V and 0 bases from J, the junction kept 5 bases outside the gene matches. Germline loops: CDR1 MGHRA, CDR2 YSYEKL.

The specimen was PBMCs, collected before treatment. The chain combines TRBV4-1 with TRBJ1-1; 7 bases align to TRBD1. The clonotype was recovered from a male donor with prostate cancer. The CDR3 DNA reads as TGCGCCAGCAGCCTTCGACAGGGTATGAACACTGAAGCTTTCTTT. The encoded protein is CASSLRQGMNTEAFF.